The 3 T cell receptor beta chains below come from one sample, sequenced in a study of T-cell memory formation after mild COVID-19. TCRdb re-derived calls from the 5' RACE reads in MiXCR, one entry per CDR3 protein. The table shows a few hundred thousand distinct CDR3 sequences, with roughly a tenth occurring only once. The sequenced sample was PBMCs or a T cell subset sorted from them (not recorded which). The origin of the receptors is a man aged 18-30 years who had mild COVID-19 (a few samples of this study predate the infection). Cell type and time point are not known.

This clonotype has more than one count but fewer than ten. The rearrangement links TRBV5-6 to TRBJ2-2; D perhaps matches TRBD1 (5 bases). CDR1 is SGHDT, CDR2 YYEEEE, per germline. The CDR3 is 14 residues long. Trimming pared 2 bases from V and 4 bases from J, leaving 9 bases between. The CDR3 protein is CASSLFQGTGELFF. In nucleotides, the CDR3 is TGTGCCAGCAGCTTATTTCAGGGCACCGGGGAGCTGTTTTTT. The entire variable domain, with the rest obtained from reference TRBV5-6 and TRBJ2-2, is as follows: DAGVTQSPTHLIKTRGQQVTLRCSPKSGHDTVSWYQQALGQGPQFIFQYYEEEERQRGNFPDRFSGHQFPNYSSELNVNALLLGDSALYLCASSLFQGTGELFFGEGSRLTVL.

The V and J genes are TRBV6-1 and TRBJ2-7, with TRBD1 identical over 7 bases. Looked up from germline, CDR1 is MNHNS and CDR2 is SASEGT. J lost 5 bases, V lost 6 bases, and 7 bases had no gene match. The length of the CDR3 is 13 residues. The CDR3 region has the DNA TGTGCCAGCAGGTTCCAGGGGGTCGACGAGCAGTACGTC. Translating it yields CASRFQGVDEQYV.

This clonotype was counted a few times. The chain employs TRBV19 and TRBJ1-5, with D uncertain. There are 15 residues in the CDR3. In germline, CDR1 is LNHDA, CDR2 SQIVND (reference sequence). The V and J ends lost 2 bases and 7 bases respectively, with 15 bases between them. CDR3 sequence (DNA): TGTGCCAGTAGTATAAGCCAGGTCCGGAGGCAGCCCCAGCATTTT. It yields the protein CASSISQVRRQPQHF.